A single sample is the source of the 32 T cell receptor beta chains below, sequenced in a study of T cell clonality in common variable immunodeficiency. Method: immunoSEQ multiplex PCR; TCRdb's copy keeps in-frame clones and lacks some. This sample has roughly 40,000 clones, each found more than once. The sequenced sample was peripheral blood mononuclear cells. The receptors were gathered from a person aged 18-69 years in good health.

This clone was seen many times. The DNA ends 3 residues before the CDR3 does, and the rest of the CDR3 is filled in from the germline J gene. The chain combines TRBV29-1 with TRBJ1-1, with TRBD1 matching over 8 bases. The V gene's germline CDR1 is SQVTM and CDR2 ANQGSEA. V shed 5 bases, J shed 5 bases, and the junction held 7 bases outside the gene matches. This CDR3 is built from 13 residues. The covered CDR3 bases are TGCAGCGTTTTCCGGACAGGGCAAACTGAA. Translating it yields CSVFRTGQTE. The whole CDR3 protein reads CSVFRTGQTEAFF.

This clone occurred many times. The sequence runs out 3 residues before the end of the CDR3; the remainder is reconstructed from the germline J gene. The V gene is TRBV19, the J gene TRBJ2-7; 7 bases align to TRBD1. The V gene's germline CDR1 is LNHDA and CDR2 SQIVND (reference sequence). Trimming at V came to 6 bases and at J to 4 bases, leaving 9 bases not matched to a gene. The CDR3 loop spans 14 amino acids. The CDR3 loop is CASSKTGTFYEQYF. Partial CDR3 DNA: TGTGCCAGTAGCAAGACAGGGACCTTTTACGAG.

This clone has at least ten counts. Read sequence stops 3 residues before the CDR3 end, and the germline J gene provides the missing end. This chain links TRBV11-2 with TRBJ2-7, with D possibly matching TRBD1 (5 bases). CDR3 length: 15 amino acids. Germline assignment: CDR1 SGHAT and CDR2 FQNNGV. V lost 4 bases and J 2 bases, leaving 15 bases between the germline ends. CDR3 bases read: TGTGCCAGCAGCTACCTAGGGCAGGGCACCTACGAG. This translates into CASSYLGQGTYE. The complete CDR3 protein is CASSYLGQGTYEQYF.

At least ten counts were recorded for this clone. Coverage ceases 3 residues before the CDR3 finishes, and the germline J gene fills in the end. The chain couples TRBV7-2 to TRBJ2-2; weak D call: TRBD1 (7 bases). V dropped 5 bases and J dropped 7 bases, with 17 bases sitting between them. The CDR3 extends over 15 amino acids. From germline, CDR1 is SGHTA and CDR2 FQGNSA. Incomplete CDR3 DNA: TGTGCCAGCAGCCCCCAGGGGGGTGGCATCGGGGAG. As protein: CASSPQGGGIGE. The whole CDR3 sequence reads CASSPQGGGIGELFF.

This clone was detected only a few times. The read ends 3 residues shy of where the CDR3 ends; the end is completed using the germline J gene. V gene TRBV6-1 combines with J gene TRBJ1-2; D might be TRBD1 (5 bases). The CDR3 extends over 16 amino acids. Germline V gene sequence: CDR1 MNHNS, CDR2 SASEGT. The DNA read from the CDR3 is TGTGCCAGCAGTGAATGGGGACTAGCGGGATACAATGAC. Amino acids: CASSEWGLAGYND. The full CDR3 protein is CASSEWGLAGYNDYTF.

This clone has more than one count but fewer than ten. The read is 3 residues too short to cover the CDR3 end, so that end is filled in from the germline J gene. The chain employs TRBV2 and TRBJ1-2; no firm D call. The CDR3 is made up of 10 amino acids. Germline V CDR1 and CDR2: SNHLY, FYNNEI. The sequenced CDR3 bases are TGTGCCAGCAGCTACTACGAC. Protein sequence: CASSYYD. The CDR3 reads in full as CASSYYDYTF.

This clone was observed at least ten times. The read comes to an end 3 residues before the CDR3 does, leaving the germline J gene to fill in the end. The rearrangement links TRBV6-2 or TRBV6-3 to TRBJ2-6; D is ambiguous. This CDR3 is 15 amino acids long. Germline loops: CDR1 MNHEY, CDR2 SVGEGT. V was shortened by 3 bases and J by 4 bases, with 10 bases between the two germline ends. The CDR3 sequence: CASSYFGLGANVLTF. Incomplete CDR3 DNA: TGTGCCAGCAGTTATTTCGGGTTAGGGGCCAACGTC.

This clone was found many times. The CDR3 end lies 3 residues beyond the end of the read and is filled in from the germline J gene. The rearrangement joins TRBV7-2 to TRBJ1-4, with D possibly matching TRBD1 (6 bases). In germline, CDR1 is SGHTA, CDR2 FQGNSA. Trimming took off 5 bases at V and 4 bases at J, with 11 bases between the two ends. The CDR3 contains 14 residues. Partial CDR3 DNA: TGTGCCAGCAGCCCGATAGGGGGTAATGAAAAA. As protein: CASSPIGGNEK. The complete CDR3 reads CASSPIGGNEKLFF.

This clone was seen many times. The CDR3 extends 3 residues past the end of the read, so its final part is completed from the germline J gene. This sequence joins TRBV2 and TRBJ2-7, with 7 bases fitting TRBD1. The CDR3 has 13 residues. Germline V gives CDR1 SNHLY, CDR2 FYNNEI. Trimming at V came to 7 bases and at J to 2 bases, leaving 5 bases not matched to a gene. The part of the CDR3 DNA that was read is TGTGCCAGCACTCTCACAGGGGCCTACGAG. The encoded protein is CASTLTGAYE. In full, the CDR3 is CASTLTGAYEQYF.

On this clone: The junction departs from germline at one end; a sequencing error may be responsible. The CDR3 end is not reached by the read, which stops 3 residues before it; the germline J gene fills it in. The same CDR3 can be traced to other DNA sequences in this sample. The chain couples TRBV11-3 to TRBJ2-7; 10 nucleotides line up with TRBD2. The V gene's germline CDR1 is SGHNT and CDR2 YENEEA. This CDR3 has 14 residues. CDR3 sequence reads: CASSLAGGLDEQYF. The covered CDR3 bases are TGCGCCAGCAGCTTAGCGGGAGGACTTGACGAG.

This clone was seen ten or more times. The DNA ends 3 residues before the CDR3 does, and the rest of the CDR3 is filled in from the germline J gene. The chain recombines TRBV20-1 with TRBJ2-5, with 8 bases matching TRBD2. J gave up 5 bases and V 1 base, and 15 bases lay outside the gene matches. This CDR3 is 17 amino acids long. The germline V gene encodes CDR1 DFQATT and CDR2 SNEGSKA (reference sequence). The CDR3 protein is CSARATAGGPRGETQYF. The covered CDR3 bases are TGCAGTGCTAGAGCTACCGCGGGAGGACCCCGAGGGGAGACC.

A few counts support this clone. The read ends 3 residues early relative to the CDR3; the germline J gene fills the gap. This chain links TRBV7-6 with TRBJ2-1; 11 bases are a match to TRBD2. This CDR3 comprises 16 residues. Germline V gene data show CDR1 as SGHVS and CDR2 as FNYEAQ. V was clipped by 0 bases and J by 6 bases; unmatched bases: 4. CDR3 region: CASSLATSGSANEQFF. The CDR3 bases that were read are TGTGCCAGCAGCTTAGCCACTAGCGGGAGTGCCAATGAG. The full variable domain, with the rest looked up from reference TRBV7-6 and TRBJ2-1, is GAGVSQSPRYKVTKRGQDVALRCDPISGHVSLYWYRQALGQGPEFLTYFNYEAQQDKSGLPNDRFSAERPEGSISTLTIQRTEQRDSAMYRCASSLATSGSANEQFFGPGTRLTVL.

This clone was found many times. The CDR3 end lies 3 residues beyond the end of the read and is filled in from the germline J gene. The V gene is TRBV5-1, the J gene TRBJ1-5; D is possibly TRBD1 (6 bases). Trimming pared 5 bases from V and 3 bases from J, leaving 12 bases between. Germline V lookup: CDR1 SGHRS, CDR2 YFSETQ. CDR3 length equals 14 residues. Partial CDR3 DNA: TGCGCCAGCAGTAGGGGGATTGACAATCAGCCC. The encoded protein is CASSRGIDNQP. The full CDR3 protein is CASSRGIDNQPQHF.

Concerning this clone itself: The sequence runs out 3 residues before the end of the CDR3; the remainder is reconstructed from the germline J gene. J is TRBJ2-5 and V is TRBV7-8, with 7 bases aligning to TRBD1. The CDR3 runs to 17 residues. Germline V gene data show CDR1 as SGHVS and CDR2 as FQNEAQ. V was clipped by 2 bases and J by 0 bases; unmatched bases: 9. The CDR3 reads CASSLNRGPAYQETQYF. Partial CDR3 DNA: TGTGCCAGCAGCTTAAACAGGGGACCGGCGTACCAAGAGACC.

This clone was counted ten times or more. The part of the CDR3 DNA that was read is TGCGCCAGCAGCGTGGCACCCCGGGACAGCCTAAGAAACACTGAA. Its protein is CASSVAPRDSLRNTE. The whole CDR3 sequence reads CASSVAPRDSLRNTEAFF. The rearrangement links TRBV5-1 to TRBJ1-1, with 7 bases lining up with TRBD1. The sequence runs out 3 residues before the end of the CDR3; the remainder is reconstructed from the germline J gene. The CDR3 length is 18 residues. Germline V lookup: CDR1 SGHRS, CDR2 YFSETQ. V shed 4 bases, J shed 2 bases, and the junction held 17 bases outside the gene matches.

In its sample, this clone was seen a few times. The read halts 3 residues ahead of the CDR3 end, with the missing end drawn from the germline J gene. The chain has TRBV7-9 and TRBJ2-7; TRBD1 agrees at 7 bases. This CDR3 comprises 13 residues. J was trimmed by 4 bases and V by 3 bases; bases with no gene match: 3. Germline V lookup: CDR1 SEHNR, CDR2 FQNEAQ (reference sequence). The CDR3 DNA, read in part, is TGTGCCAGCAGCTTTAGGGACAGTTACGAG. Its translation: CASSFRDSYE. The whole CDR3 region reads CASSFRDSYEQYF.

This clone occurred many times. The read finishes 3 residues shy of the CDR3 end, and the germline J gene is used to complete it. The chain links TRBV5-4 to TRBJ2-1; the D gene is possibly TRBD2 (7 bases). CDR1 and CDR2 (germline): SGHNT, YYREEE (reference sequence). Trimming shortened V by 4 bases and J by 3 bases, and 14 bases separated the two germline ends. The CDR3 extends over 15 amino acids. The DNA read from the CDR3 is TGTGCCAGCAGCCTACAAGGGGGGGACTACAATGAG. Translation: CASSLQGGDYNE. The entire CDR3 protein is CASSLQGGDYNEQFF.

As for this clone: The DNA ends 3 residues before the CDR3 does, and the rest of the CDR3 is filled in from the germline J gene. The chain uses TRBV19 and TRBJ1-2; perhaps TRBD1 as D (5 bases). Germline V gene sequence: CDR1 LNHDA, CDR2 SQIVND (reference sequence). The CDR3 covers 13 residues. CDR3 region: CASSLDTNYDYTF. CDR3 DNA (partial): TGTGCCAGTAGTTTGGACACTAACTACGAC.

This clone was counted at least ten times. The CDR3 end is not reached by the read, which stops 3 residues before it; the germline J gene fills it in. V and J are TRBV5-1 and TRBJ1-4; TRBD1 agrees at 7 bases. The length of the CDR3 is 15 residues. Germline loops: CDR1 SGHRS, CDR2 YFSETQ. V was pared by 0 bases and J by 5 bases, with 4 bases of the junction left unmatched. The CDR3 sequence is CASSLGQGPNEKLFF. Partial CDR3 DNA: TGCGCCAGCAGCTTGGGACAGGGACCGAATGAAAAA.

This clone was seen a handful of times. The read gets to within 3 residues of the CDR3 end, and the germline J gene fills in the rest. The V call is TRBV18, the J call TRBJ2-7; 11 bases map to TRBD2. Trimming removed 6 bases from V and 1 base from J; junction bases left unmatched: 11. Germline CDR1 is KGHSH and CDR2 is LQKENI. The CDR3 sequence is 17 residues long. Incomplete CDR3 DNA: TGTGCCAGCTCCCCTACCCGTAGCGGGGGGGCTTCCTACGAG. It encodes CASSPTRSGGASYE. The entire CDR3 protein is CASSPTRSGGASYEQYF.

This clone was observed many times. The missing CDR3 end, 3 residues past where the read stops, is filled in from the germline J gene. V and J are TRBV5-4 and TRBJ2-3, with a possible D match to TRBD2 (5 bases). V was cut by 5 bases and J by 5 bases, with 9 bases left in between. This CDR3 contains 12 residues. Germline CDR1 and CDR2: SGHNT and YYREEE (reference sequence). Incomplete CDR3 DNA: TGTGCCAGCAGACTAGAAAGAGATACG. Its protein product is CASRLERDT. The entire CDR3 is CASRLERDTQYF.

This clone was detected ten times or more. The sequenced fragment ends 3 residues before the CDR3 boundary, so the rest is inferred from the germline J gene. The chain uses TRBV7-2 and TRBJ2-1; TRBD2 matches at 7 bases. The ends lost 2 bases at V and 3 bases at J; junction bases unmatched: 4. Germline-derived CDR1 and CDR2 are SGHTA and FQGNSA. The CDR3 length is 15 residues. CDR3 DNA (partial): TGTGCCAGCAGCTTAAATGCGGGAGTCTACAATGAG. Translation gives CASSLNAGVYNE. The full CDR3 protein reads CASSLNAGVYNEQFF. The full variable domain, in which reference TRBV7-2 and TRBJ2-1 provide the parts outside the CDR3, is GAGVSQSPSNKVTEKGKDVELRCDPISGHTALYWYRQSLGQGLEFLIYFQGNSAPDKSGLPSDRFSAERTGGSVSTLTIQRTQQEDSAVYLCASSLNAGVYNEQFFGPGTRLTVL.

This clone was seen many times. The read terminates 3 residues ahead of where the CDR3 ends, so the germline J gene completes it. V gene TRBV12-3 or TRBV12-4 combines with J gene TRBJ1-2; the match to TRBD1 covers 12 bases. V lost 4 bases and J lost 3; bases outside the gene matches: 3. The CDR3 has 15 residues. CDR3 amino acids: CASSSGTGGHYGYTF. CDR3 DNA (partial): TGTGCCAGCAGTTCAGGGACAGGGGGCCACTATGGC.

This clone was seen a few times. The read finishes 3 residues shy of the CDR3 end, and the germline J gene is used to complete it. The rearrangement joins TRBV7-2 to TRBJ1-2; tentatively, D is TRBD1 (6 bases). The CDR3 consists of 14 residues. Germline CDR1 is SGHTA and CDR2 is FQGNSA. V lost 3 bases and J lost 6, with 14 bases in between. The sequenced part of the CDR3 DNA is TGTGCCAGCAGCTTTTACAGGGACGCCAATGGC. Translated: CASSFYRDANG. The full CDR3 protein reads CASSFYRDANGYTF.

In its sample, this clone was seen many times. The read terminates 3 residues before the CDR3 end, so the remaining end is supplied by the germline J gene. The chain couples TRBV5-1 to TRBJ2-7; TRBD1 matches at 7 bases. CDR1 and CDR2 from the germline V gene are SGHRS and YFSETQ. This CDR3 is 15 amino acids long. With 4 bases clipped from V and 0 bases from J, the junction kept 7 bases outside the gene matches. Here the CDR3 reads CASSPGTAISYEQYF. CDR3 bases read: TGCGCCAGCAGCCCCGGGACAGCAATCTCCTACGAG. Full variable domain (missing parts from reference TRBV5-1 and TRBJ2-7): KAGVTQTPRYLIKTRGQQVTLSCSPISGHRSVSWYQQTPGQGLQFLFEYFSETQRNKGNFPGRFSGRQFSNSRSEMNVSTLELGDSALYLCASSPGTAISYEQYFGPGTRLTVT.

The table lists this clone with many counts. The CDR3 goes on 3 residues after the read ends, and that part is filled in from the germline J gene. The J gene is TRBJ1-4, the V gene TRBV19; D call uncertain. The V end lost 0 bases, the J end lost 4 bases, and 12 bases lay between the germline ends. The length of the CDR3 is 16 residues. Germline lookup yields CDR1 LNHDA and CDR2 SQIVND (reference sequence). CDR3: CASSIEGAPLNEKLFF. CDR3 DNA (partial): TGTGCCAGTAGTATAGAGGGCGCGCCACTTAATGAAAAA.

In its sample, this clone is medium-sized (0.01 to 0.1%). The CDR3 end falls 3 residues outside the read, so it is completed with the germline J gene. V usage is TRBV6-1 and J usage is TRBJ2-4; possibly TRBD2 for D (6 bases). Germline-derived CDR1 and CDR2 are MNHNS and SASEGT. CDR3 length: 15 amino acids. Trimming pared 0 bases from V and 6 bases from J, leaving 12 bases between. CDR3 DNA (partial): TGTGCCAGCAGTGAAGCGCTCTGGAGGGGAAACATT. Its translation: CASSEALWRGNI. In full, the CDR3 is CASSEALWRGNIQYF.

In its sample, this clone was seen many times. The CDR3 DNA, read in part, is TGCAGTGCTAGATCCCAAGCGATCACTGAA. Translation: CSARSQAITE. Given in full, the CDR3 is CSARSQAITEAFF. The gene calls are TRBV20-1 and TRBJ1-1; no firm D call. The sequenced fragment ends 3 residues before the CDR3 boundary, so the rest is inferred from the germline J gene. Trimming removed 2 bases from V and 4 bases from J, with 11 bases in between. The CDR3 runs 13 residues. The germline V gene has CDR1 DFQATT and CDR2 SNEGSKA (reference sequence).

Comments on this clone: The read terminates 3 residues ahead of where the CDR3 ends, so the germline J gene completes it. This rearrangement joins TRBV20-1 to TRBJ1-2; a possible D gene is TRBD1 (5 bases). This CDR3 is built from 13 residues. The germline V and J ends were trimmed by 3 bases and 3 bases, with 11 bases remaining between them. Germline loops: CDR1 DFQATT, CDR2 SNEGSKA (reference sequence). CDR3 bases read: TGCAGTGCTAGGAGGGGATTGGACTATGGC. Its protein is CSARRGLDYG. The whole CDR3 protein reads CSARRGLDYGYTF.

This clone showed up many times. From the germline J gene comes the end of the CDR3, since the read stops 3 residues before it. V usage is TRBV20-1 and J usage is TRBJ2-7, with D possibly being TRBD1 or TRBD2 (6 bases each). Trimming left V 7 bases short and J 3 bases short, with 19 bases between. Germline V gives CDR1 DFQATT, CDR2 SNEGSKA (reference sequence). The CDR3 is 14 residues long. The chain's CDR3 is CSGSGQTTYYEQYF. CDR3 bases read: TGCAGTGGTAGCGGACAGACAACTTACTACGAG.

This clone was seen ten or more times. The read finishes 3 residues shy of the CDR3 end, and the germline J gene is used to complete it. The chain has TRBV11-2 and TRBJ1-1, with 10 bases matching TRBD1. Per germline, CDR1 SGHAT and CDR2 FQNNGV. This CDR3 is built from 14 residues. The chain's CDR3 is CASSGRDRGREAFF. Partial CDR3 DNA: TGTGCCAGCAGCGGCCGGGACAGGGGCCGGGAA. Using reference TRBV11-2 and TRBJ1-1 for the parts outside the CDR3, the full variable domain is EAGVAQSPRYKIIEKRQSVAFWCNPISGHATLYWYQQILGQGPKLLIQFQNNGVVDDSQLPKDRFSAERLKGVDSTLKIQPAKLEDSAVYLCASSGRDRGREAFFGQGTRLTVV.

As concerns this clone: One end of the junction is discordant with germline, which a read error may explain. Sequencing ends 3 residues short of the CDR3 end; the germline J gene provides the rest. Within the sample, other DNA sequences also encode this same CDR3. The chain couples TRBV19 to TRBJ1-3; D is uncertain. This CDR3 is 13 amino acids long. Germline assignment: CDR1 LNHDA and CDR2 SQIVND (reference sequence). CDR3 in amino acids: CASLTISGNTIYF. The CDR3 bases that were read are TGTGCCAGCTTAACTATCTCTGGAAACACA.